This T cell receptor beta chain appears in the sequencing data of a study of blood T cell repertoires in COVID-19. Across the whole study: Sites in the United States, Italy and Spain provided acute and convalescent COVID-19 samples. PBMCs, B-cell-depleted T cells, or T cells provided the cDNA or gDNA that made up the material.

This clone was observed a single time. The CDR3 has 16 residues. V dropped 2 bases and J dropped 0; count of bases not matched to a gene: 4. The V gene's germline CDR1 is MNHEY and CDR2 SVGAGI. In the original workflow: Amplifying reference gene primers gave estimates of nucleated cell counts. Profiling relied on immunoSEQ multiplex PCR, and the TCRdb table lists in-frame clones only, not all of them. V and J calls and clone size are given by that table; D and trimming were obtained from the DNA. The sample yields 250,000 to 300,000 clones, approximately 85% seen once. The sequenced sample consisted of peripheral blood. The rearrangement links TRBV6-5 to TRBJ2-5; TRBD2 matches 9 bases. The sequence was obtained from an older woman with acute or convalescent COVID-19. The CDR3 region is CASSYNERGDQETQYF. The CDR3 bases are TGTGCCAGCAGTTACAACGAGCGGGGGGACCAAGAGACCCAGTACTTC.